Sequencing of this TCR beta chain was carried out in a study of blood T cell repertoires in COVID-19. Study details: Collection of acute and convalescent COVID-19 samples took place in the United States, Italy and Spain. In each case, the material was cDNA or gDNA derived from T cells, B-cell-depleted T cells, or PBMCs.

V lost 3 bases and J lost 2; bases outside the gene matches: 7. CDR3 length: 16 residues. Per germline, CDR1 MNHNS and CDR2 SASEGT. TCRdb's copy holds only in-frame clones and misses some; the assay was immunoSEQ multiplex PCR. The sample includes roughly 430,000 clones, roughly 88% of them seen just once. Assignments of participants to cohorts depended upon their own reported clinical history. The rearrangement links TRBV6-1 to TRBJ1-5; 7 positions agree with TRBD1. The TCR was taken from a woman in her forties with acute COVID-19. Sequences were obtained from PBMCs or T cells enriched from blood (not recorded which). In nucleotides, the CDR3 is TGTGCCAGCAGTGATGGTCTTGGACAGGGCAATCAGCCCCAGCATTTT. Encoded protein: CASSDGLGQGNQPQHF.